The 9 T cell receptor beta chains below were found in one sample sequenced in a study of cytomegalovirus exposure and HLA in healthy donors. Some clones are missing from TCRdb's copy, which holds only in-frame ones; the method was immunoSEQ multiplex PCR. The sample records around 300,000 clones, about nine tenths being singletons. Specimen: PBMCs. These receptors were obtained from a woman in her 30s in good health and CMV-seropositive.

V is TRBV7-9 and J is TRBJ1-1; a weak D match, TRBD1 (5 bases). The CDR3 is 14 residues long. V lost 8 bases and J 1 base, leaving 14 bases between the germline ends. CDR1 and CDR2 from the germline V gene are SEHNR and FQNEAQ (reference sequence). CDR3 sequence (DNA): TGTGCCAGCGGGGGGACGGGCGCGAACACTGAAGCTTTCTTT. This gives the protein CASGGTGANTEAFF.

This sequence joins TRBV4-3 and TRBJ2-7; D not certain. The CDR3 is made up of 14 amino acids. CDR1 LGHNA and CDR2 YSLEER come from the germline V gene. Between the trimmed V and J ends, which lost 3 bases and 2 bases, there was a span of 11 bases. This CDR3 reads CASSHSTTAYEQYF. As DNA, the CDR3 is TGCGCCAGCAGCCACAGCACAACCGCCTACGAGCAGTACTTC.

In nucleotides, the CDR3 is TGTGCCAGCAGCTTCGGACGGGGTAATGAAAAACTGTTTTTT. Translating it yields CASSFGRGNEKLFF. The V and J genes are TRBV7-8 and TRBJ1-4; D is undetermined. The CDR3 is made up of 14 amino acids. Germline V gene data show CDR1 as SGHVS and CDR2 as FQNEAQ. V lost 3 bases and J 4 bases, leaving 9 bases between the germline ends.

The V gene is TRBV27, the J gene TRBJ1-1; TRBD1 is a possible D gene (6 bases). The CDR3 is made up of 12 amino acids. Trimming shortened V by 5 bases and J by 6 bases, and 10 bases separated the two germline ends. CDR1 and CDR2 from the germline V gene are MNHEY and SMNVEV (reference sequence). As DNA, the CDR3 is TGTGCCAGCAGTAGTGGACAGTCTGAAGCTTTCTTT. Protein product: CASSSGQSEAFF.

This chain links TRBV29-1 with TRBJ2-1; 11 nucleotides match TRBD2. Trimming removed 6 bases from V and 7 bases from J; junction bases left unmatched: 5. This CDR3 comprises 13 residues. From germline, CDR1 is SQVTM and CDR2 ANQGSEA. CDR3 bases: TGCAGCGTCTTTAGCGGGGGGGAGAATGAGCAGTTCTTC. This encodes CSVFSGGENEQFF.

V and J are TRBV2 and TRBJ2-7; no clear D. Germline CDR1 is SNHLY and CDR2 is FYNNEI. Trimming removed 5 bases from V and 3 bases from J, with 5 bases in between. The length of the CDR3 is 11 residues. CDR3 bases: TGTGCCAGCAGTACAATCTACGAGCAGTACTTC. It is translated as CASSTIYEQYF.

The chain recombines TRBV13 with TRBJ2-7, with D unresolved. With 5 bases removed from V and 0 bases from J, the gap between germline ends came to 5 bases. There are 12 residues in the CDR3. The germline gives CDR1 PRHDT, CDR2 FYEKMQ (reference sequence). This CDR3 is CASSQSSYEQYF. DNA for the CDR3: TGTGCCAGCAGCCAGAGCTCCTACGAGCAGTACTTC.

CDR3 nucleotide sequence: TGTGCCTGGAGCCTCCGCGACAGGGGGATCGATCAGCCCCAGCATTTT. Translated: CAWSLRDRGIDQPQHF. V is TRBV30 and J is TRBJ1-5, with 9 bases aligning to TRBD1. The ends lost 3 bases at V and 5 bases at J; junction bases unmatched: 11. CDR3 length: 16 amino acids. Germline V gene data show CDR1 as GTSNPN and CDR2 as SVGIG (reference sequence).

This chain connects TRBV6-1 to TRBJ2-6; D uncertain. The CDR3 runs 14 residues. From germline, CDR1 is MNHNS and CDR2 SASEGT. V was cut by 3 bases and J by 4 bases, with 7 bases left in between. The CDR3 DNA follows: TGTGCCAGCAGTGAGTATACAGGGGCCAACGTCCTGACTTTC. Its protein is CASSEYTGANVLTF.